The rows below give T cell receptor beta chains drawn from one sample of a study of cytomegalovirus exposure and HLA in healthy donors. Clones were sequenced by immunoSEQ multiplex PCR, and TCRdb holds only the in-frame ones, with some missing. This sample has 250,000 to 350,000 clones; 70% to 90% occur once, and the top ten carry about 2.5%. The source material was PBMCs. Receptor source: a woman aged 18-29 years in good health and CMV-seronegative. Both conserved end residues are part of each CDR3. Each record gives: J gene, D gene, V gene, clone size, CDR3 DNA, CDR3 protein. The D gene is left open where the match is weak. A row's size may be missing; if present it is once, few, many or a size class.

TRBJ1-1	-	TRBV4-1	-	TGCGCCAGCAGCCAAGTCAGGGGACGTTTGGGGACTGAAGCTTTCTTT	CASSQVRGRLGTEAFF
TRBJ2-7	-	TRBV27	-	TGTGCCAGCAGTTGGAGGGACTACGAGCAGTACTTC	CASSWRDYEQYF
TRBJ1-4	TRBD1	TRBV5-1	-	TGCGCCAGCAGCTTGCAAGGGGGCACTGAAAAACTGTTTTTT	CASSLQGGTEKLFF
TRBJ1-6	-	TRBV13	once	TGTGCCAGCAGCTTAGCCTCGGGAGCCTCCTATAATTCACCCCTCCACTTT	CASSLASGASYNSPLHF
TRBJ2-5	TRBD2	TRBV29-1	-	TGCAGCGCCGGGACTAGGCCTCAAGAGACCCAGTACTTC	CSAGTRPQETQYF
TRBJ1-4	TRBD1	TRBV29-1	-	TGCAGCGTTGAAGGGACAGGGGGGCAGTCGGGCGTTTTT	CSVEGTGGQSGVF
TRBJ2-5	-	TRBV9	-	TGTGCCAGCAGCGGTGCAGAGGAGGGGAAGACCCAGTACTTC	CASSGAEEGKTQYF
TRBJ2-1	-	TRBV5-1	-	TGCGCCAGCAGCTTCCGGGAGCAGGAGTTCTTC	CASSFREQEFF
TRBJ2-5	TRBD1	TRBV10-3	-	TGTGCCATCAGCGACAGGGGAGGTTTGAGAGAGACCCAGTACTTC	CAISDRGGLRETQYF
TRBJ1-5	-	TRBV7-8	-	TGTGCCAGCAACCCAGGCAGATCAAGCCCACCCAATCAGCCCCAGCATTTT	CASNPGRSSPPNQPQHF
TRBJ2-1	TRBD2	TRBV7-8	-	TGTGCCAGCAGCCCACTAGCGGGGTTCGGCAATGAGCAGTTCTTC	CASSPLAGFGNEQFF
TRBJ2-2	TRBD1	TRBV9	-	TGTGCCAGCAGCCCCCGACAGGGTTCCGGGGAGCTGTTTTTT	CASSPRQGSGELFF
TRBJ2-7	TRBD1	TRBV18	-	TGTGCCAGCTCACCGGGGACAGGGGAATACGAGCAGTACTTC	CASSPGTGEYEQYF
TRBJ1-5	-	TRBV7-9	once	TGTGCCAGCAGCTTAGCAAATTCGGGAGGCAATCAGCCCCAGCATTTT	CASSLANSGGNQPQHF
TRBJ1-2	-	TRBV29-1	once	TGCAGCGTTGTTTCGGGCAGGGTGAACTATGGCTACACCTTC	CSVVSGRVNYGYTF
TRBJ2-7	-	TRBV11-1	few	TGTGCCAGCAGCTTAGAAGGGGGCTCCTACGAGCAGTACTTC	CASSLEGGSYEQYF
TRBJ2-1	-	TRBV18	-	TGTGCCAGCTCACCTGCGGGGAATGAGCAGTTCTTC	CASSPAGNEQFF
TRBJ1-2	-	TRBV30	-	TGTGCCTGGAGTGTCCTCCAGGGGTCGGCTAACTATGGCTACACCTTC	CAWSVLQGSANYGYTF
TRBJ1-6	-	TRBV4-1	-	TGCGCCAGCAGCCAAGATCCCGATACAGGGTTCTATAATTCACCCCTCCACTTT	CASSQDPDTGFYNSPLHF
TRBJ2-3	-	TRBV13	once	TGTGCCAGCAGTGGCGGCAAAGATACGCAGTATTTT	CASSGGKDTQYF
TRBJ2-1	TRBD2	TRBV7-3	-	TGTGCCAGCAGCTTAAATAGGGAGGGGCAGCCCAATGAGCAGTTCTTC	CASSLNREGQPNEQFF
TRBJ2-1	-	TRBV9	-	TGTGCCAGCAGCGTAGGGGGCCAGTTCCACAATGAGCAGTTCTTC	CASSVGGQFHNEQFF
TRBJ2-7	-	TRBV2	-	TGTGCCAGCAGTACCGGGACACAATCCTACGAGCAGTACTTC	CASSTGTQSYEQYF
TRBJ2-1	-	TRBV25-1	-	TGTGCCAGCAGTGAGGGGACTAATGAGCAGTTCTTC	CASSEGTNEQFF
TRBJ2-7	-	TRBV5-1	-	TGCGCCAGCAGCGTCTCGGGTGGACAGAGATTCTACGAGCAGTACTTC	CASSVSGGQRFYEQYF
TRBJ1-1	-	TRBV29-1	-	TGCAGCGTTGATGGGCAGGGGAACACTGAAGCTTTCTTT	CSVDGQGNTEAFF
TRBJ2-7	-	TRBV7-9	-	TGTGCCAGCAGCTTGGGGGCCGGAAACGTGGACGAGCAGTACTTC	CASSLGAGNVDEQYF
TRBJ1-5	TRBD1	TRBV19	-	TGTGCCAGTAGTACCACAGGGGGAGGTCAGCCCCAGCATTTT	CASSTTGGGQPQHF
TRBJ1-2	-	TRBV7-9	-	TGTTCCAGCAGCTTAGTCCCCTCCGAGAATGGCTACACCTTC	CSSSLVPSENGYTF
TRBJ1-1	-	TRBV15	-	TGTGCCACCAGCAGAGACAATACAGGGTTATATACTGAAGCTTTCTTT	CATSRDNTGLYTEAFF
TRBJ2-1	TRBD2	TRBV30	-	TGTGCCCGGATGCGGGGGGCCTACAATGAGCAGTTCTTC	CARMRGAYNEQFF
TRBJ2-3	TRBD2	TRBV5-1	-	TGCGCCAGCAGCTTCGACCAAGCGGGGGGGCCGACAGATACGCAGTATTTT	CASSFDQAGGPTDTQYF
TRBJ2-7	-	TRBV10-3	-	TGTGCCATCCTTAGTCATACTTCCTACGAGCAGTACTTC	CAILSHTSYEQYF
TRBJ2-7	-	TRBV11-2	-	TGTGCCAGCAGCCTCGGGACTTTCCACGAGCAGTACTTC	CASSLGTFHEQYF
TRBJ2-1	-	TRBV5-1	-	TGCGCCAGCAGCCCACTCGGTATAGCGGCGTACAATGAGCAGTTCTTC	CASSPLGIAAYNEQFF
TRBJ1-1	TRBD1	TRBV6-5	few	TGTGCCAGCAGTTACCAGGGGGTGACGACGAACACTGAAGCTTTCTTT	CASSYQGVTTNTEAFF
TRBJ1-1	-	TRBV7-8	-	TGTGCCAGCAGCTTAGCAATGACAGACCAGAACACTGAAGCTTTCTTT	CASSLAMTDQNTEAFF
TRBJ2-1	TRBD2	TRBV4-1	few	TGCGCCAGCAGCCAAGTATTCCCCGGGGGGTATAGGAACAATGAGCAGTTCTTC	CASSQVFPGGYRNNEQFF
TRBJ1-3	-	TRBV7-9	-	TGTGCCAGCGGACCAGGGCCAGACGACACCATATATTTT	CASGPGPDDTIYF
TRBJ2-1	TRBD1	TRBV14	-	TGTGCCAGCAGCCAAGGTCTGGGACAGGGGAGGTGGCAGTTCTTC	CASSQGLGQGRWQFF
TRBJ1-1	-	TRBV2	-	TGTGCCAGCCGGGAGGCGGTGAACACTGAAGCTTTCTTT	CASREAVNTEAFF
TRBJ2-3	-	TRBV27	-	TGTGCCAGCAGTTTTTCCAGGGAAACAGATACGCAGTATTTT	CASSFSRETDTQYF
TRBJ1-6	-	TRBV5-6	-	TGTGCCAGCAGCTCGGTGTGGAGGGTAGGAGATAATTCACCCCTCCACTTT	CASSSVWRVGDNSPLHF
TRBJ1-5	-	TRBV7-2	few	TGTGCCAGCAGCTTAGAGGGCAGGGGAAAGGTGGTTGGCAATCAGCCCCAGCATTTT	CASSLEGRGKVVGNQPQHF
TRBJ2-2	TRBD2	TRBV5-6	-	TGTGCCAGCAGCTTGAGGAGCGGGGGGGGGACCGGGGAGCTGTTTTTT	CASSLRSGGGTGELFF